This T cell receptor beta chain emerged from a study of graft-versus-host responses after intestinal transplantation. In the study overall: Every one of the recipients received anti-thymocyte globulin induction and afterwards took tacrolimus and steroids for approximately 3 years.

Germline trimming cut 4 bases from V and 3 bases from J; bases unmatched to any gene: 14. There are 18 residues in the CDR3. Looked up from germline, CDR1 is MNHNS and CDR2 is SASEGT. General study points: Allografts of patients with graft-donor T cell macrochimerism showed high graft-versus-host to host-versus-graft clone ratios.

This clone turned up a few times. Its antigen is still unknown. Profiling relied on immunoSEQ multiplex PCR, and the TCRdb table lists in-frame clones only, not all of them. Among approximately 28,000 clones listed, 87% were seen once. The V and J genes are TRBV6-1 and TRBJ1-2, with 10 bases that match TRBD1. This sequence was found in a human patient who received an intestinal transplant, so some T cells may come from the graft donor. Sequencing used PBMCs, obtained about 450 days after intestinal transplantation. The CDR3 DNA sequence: TGTGCCAGCAGTGGGGGCCGGGACAGGGGACTCCGGGACTATGGCTACACCTTC. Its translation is CASSGGRDRGLRDYGYTF.